The sequence of this T cell receptor beta chain was determined in a study of T cells in localized non-small cell lung cancer. The study's findings and limits: Sequence data derive from only one tumor region, so heterogeneity remains possible.

The V gene's germline CDR1 is LGHNA and CDR2 YSLEER. The length of the CDR3 is 15 residues. The V end lost 0 bases, the J end lost 5 bases, and 11 bases lay between the germline ends. TCRdb's copy holds only in-frame clones and misses some; the assay was immunoSEQ multiplex PCR. The repertoire consists of some 30,000 clones, with approximately 81% occurring once and the leading ten covering roughly 35%. Details on this clone: Its specificity is unknown.

Sequenced material: peripheral blood, taken before any cancer treatment. This clonotype was sampled from a male donor aged 60 or over with stage II squamous cell lung carcinoma. The V call is TRBV4-3, the J call TRBJ1-5; the D is unclear. CDR3 coding DNA: TGCGCCAGCAGCCAAGACCGGGGAGGTTATCAGCCCCAGCATTTT. This gives the protein CASSQDRGGYQPQHF.